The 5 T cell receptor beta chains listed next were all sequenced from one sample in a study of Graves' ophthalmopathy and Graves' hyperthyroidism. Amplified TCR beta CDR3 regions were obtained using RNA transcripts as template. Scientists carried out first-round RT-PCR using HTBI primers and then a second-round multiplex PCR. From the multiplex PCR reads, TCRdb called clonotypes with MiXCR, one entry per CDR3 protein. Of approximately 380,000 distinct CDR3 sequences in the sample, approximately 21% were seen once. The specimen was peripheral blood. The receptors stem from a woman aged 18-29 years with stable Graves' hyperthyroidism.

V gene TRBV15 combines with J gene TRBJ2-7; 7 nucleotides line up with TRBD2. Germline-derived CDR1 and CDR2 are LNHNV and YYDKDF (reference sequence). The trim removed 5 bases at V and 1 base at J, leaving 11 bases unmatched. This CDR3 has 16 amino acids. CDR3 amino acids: CATSVGGRLGSYEQYF. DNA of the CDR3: TGTGCCACCAGCGTCGGCGGGAGACTGGGGTCCTACGAGCAGTACTTC.

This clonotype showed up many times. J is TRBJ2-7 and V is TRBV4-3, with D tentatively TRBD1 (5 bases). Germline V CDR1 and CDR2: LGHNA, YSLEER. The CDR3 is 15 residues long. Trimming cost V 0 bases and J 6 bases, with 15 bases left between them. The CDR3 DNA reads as TGCGCCAGCAGCCAAGAGATCAGGGTAAGATCCGAGCAGTACTTC. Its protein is CASSQEIRVRSEQYF.

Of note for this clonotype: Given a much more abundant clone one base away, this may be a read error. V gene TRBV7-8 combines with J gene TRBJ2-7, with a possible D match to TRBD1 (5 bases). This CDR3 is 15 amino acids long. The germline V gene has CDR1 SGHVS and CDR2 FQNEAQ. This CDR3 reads CASSPDRTPSYEQCF. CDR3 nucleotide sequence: TGTGCCAGCAGCCCCGACAGAACGCCCTCCTACGAGCAGTGCTTC.

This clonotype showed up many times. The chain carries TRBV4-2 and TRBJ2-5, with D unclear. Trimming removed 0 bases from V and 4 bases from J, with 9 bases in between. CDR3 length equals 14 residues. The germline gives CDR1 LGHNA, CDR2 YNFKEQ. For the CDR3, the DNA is TGTGCCAGCAGCCAAGATTTGGGCCGAGAGACCCAGTACTTC. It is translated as CASSQDLGRETQYF.

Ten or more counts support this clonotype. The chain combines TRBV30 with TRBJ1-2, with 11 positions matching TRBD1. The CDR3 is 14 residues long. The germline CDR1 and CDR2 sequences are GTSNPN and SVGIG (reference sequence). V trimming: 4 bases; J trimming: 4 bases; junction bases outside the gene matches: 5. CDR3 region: CAWNRGTGGYGYTF. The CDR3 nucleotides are TGTGCCTGGAATCGTGGGACAGGGGGCTATGGCTACACCTTC.